This entry lists 9 T cell receptor beta chains sequenced from one sample in a study of cytomegalovirus exposure and HLA in healthy donors (dated by TCRdb to the late 2010s). The library was made by the immunoSEQ multiplex PCR assay. TCRdb took this table from immuneACCESS and kept in-frame rearrangements with V and J called. Such tables lack part of the clones; where checked against another copy, unresolved V genes explain under half of the gap, and the rest is unexplained. The sample contains about 140,000 clones, approximately 90% of them found a single time. Around 0.7% of the sample lies in the top ten. The sample consisted of PBMCs. All receptors come from a man between 18 and 35 years old in good health and CMV-seronegative.

The sample holds one count of this clone. The chain links TRBV20-1 to TRBJ1-4, with D hard to call. Germline V gene lookup returns CDR1 DFQATT and CDR2 SNEGSKA (reference sequence). The V gene lost 3 bases and the J gene lost 7 bases, with 6 bases spanning the gap. CDR3 length: 11 residues. CDR3 sequence: CSARFGEKLFF. The CDR3 DNA sequence: TGCAGTGCTAGGTTCGGTGAAAAACTGTTTTTT.

This rearrangement joins TRBV6-1 to TRBJ2-5; weak D call: TRBD1 (6 bases). Germline V gene data show CDR1 as MNHNS and CDR2 as SASEGT. V lost 7 bases to trimming and J lost 2 bases, with 14 bases between them. This CDR3 has 14 residues. CDR3 sequence reads: CASTTGNGQETQYF. CDR3 sequence (DNA): TGTGCCAGCACCACAGGGAATGGACAAGAGACCCAGTACTTC.

The chain is built from TRBV11-3 and TRBJ1-1; TRBD1 might be the D (5 bases). Germline V gene lookup returns CDR1 SGHNT and CDR2 YENEEA. V gave up 1 base and J gave up 4 bases, with 13 bases separating them. The CDR3 runs 15 residues. CDR3 region: CASSLALSGGTEAFF. The DNA for the CDR3 is TGTGCCAGCAGCTTAGCCCTTTCCGGGGGCACTGAAGCTTTCTTT.

The V call is TRBV6-6, the J call TRBJ1-5; the D gene is possibly TRBD1 (6 bases). Germline loops: CDR1 MNHNY, CDR2 SVGAGI (reference sequence). V was cut by 0 bases and J by 4 bases, with 10 bases left in between. This CDR3 comprises 15 residues. CDR3 nucleotide sequence: TGTGCCAGCAGTTACTCGAGGCAGGGGAATCAGCCCCAGCATTTT. This gives the protein CASSYSRQGNQPQHF.

This chain connects TRBV4-1 to TRBJ2-3; TRBD2 agrees at 15 bases. With V trimmed by 3 bases and J by 1 base, 2 bases remained unmatched. Germline V gene lookup returns CDR1 MGHRA and CDR2 YSYEKL. This CDR3 contains 17 residues. The CDR3 bases are TGCGCCAGCAGCCAGGGACTAGCGGGGGGCCGCACAGATACGCAGTATTTT. The encoded protein is CASSQGLAGGRTDTQYF.

This sequence joins TRBV5-1 and TRBJ2-1; maybe TRBD1 (5 bases). Trimming stripped 5 bases from V and 0 bases from J, with 18 bases between. The CDR3 consists of 17 residues. Germline values: CDR1 SGHRS, CDR2 YFSETQ. DNA for the CDR3: TGCGCCAGCAGGAGATCCCCCGTGACAGACTCCTACAATGAGCAGTTCTTC. It specifies CASRRSPVTDSYNEQFF.

This clone was seen only once. The gene calls are TRBV2 and TRBJ2-3; 7 bases are a match to TRBD2. V trimming: 4 bases; J trimming: 7 bases; junction bases outside the gene matches: 14. The CDR3 loop spans 16 amino acids. Germline CDR1 reads SNHLY; CDR2 reads FYNNEI. CDR3 loop: CASSVRTSVGRNTQYF. The CDR3 DNA reads TGTGCCAGCAGTGTAAGGACTAGTGTGGGGCGTAATACGCAGTATTTT.

V usage is TRBV6-5 and J usage is TRBJ2-2, with D perhaps matching TRBD1 (5 bases). Germline V gene data show CDR1 as MNHEY and CDR2 as SVGAGI. This CDR3 is built from 12 residues. V lost 6 bases and J 6 bases, leaving 8 bases between the germline ends. As DNA, the CDR3 is TGTGCCAGCAGATTGGGGCCCGGGGAGCTGTTTTTT. It translates to CASRLGPGELFF.

V gene TRBV7-2 combines with J gene TRBJ2-5, with D tentatively TRBD1 (6 bases). The V end was cut by 6 bases, the J end by 4 bases, with 15 bases between. CDR3 length: 14 residues. Germline V CDR1 and CDR2: SGHTA, FQGNSA. CDR3 nucleotides: TGTGCCAGCAGATTCTTGGACAGACGAGAGACCCAGTACTTC. Amino acid sequence: CASRFLDRRETQYF.